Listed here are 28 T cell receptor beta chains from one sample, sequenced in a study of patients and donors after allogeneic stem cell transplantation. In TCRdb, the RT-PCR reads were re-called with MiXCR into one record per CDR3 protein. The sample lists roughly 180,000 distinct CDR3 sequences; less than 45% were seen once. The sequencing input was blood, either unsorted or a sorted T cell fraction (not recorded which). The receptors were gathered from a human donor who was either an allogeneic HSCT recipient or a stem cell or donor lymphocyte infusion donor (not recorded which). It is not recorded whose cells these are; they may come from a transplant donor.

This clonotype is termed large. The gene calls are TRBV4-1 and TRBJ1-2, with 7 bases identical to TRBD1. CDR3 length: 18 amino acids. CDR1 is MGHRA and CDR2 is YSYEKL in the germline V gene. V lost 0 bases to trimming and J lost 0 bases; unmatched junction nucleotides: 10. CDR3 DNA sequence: TGCGCCAGCAGCCAAGATAGTCTAAGGGACAGTGCTAACTATGGCTACACCTTC. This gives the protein CASSQDSLRDSANYGYTF.

The CDR3 DNA reads TGCGCCAGCAGCTTGAATAGGGATCGGAACACTGAAGCTTTCTTT. Translation: CASSLNRDRNTEAFF. The rearrangement joins TRBV5-1 to TRBJ1-1; D is uncertain. Germline V CDR1 and CDR2: SGHRS, YFSETQ. This CDR3 region has 15 residues. V was shortened by 1 base and J by 1 base, with 11 bases between the two germline ends. The variable domain in full, completed from reference TRBV5-1 and TRBJ1-1, reads KAGVTQTPRYLIKTRGQQVTLSCSPISGHRSVSWYQQTPGQGLQFLFEYFSETQRNKGNFPGRFSGRQFSNSRSEMNVSTLELGDSALYLCASSLNRDRNTEAFFGQGTRLTVV.

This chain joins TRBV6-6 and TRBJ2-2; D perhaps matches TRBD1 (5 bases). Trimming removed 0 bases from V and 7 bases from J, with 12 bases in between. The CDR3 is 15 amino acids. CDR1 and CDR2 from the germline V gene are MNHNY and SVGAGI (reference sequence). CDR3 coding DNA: TGTGCCAGCAGTTACTCTGGGCAGGGATTCGGGGAGCTGTTTTTT. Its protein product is CASSYSGQGFGELFF.

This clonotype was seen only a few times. The CDR3 DNA reads TGTGCCAGCAGCTTGGGTCTGGCAATCAACAATGAGCAGTTCTTC. It codes for CASSLGLAINNEQFF. This chain links TRBV7-3 with TRBJ2-1; D is uncertain. The length of the CDR3 is 15 residues. CDR1 and CDR2 (germline): SGHTA, FQGTGA. The V end lost 3 bases, the J end lost 5 bases, and 14 bases lay between the germline ends.

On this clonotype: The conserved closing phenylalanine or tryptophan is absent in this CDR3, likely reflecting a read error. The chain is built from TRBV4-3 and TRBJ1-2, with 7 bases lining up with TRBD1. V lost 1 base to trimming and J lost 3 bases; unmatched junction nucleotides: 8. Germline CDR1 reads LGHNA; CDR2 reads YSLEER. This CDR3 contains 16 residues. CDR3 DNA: TGCGCCAGCAGCCAAGTACAAGGGGGCAAATACTATGGCTACACCTAC. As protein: CASSQVQGGKYYGYTY.

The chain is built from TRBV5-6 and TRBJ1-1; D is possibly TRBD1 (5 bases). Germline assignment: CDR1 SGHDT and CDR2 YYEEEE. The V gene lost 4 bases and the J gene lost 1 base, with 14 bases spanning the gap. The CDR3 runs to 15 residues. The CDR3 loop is CASSRRDSGNTEAFF. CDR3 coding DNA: TGTGCCAGCAGCCGCCGGGACTCTGGGAACACTGAAGCTTTCTTT.

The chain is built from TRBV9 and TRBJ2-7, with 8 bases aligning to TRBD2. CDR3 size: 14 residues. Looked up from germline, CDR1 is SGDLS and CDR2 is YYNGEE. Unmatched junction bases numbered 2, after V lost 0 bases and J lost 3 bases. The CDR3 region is CASSVAAGGYEQYF. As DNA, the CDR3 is TGTGCCAGCAGCGTAGCGGCGGGAGGCTACGAGCAGTACTTC. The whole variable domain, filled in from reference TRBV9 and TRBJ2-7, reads DSGVTQTPKHLITATGQRVTLRCSPRSGDLSVYWYQQSLDQGLQFLIQYYNGEERAKGNILERFSAQQFPDLHSELNLSSLELGDSALYFCASSVAAGGYEQYFGPGTRLTVT.

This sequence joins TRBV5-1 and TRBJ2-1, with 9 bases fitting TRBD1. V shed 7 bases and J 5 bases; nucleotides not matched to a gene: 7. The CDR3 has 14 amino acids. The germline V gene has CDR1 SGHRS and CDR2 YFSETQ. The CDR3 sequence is CASHGQGSNNEQFF. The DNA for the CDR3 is TGCGCCAGCCACGGACAGGGGTCGAACAATGAGCAGTTCTTC.

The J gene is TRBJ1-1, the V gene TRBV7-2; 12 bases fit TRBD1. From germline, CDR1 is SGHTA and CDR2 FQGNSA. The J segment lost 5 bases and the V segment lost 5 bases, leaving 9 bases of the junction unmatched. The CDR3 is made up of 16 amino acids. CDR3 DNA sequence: TGTGCCAGCAGCGCCCGGGACAGGGGGCTTCGGACTGAAGCTTTCTTT. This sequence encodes CASSARDRGLRTEAFF.

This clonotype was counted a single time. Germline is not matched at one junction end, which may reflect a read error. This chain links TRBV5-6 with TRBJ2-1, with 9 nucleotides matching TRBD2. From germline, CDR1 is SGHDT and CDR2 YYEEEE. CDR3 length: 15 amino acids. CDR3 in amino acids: CASSLPSGNDNEQFF. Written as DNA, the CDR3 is TGTGCCAGTAGCTTGCCTAGCGGGAATGACAATGAGCAGTTCTTC. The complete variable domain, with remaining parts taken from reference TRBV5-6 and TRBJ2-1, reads DAGVTQSPTHLIKTRGQQVTLRCSPKSGHDTVSWYQQALGQGPQFIFQYYEEEERQRGNFPDRFSGHQFPNYSSELNVNALLLGDSALYLCASSLPSGNDNEQFFGPGTRLTVL.

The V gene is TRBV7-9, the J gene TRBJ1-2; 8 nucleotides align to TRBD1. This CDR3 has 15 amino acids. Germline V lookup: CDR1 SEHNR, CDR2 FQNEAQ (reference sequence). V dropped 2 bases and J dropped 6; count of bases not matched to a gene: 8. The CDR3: CASSLQDRANDGYTF. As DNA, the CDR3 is TGTGCCAGCAGCTTACAGGACAGGGCGAACGATGGCTACACCTTC.

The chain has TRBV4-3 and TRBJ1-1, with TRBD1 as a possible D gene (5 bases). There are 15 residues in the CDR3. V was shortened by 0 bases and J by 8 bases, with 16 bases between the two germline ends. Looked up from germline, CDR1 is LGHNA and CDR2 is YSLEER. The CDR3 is CASSQEVSGDGEAFF. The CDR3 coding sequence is TGCGCCAGCAGCCAAGAAGTGAGCGGGGACGGGGAAGCTTTCTTT.

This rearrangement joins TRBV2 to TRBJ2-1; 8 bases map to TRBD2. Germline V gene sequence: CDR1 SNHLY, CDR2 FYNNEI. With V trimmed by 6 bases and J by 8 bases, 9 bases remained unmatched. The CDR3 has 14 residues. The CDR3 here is CASRLADGSDEQFF. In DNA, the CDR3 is TGTGCCAGCAGACTAGCGGATGGATCGGATGAGCAGTTCTTC.

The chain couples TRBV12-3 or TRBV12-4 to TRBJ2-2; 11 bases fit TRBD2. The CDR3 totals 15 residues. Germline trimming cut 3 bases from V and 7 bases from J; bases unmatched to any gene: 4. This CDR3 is CASSFSGRGGGELFF. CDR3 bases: TGTGCCAGCAGTTTTAGCGGGAGGGGAGGCGGGGAGCTGTTTTTT.

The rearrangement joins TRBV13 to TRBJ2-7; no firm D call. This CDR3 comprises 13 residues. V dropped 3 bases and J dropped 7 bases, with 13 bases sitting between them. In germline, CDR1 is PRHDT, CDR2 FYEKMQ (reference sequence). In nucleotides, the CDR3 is TGTGCCAGCAGCTTCCAAAGCGTCAGGGAGCAGTACTTC. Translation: CASSFQSVREQYF.

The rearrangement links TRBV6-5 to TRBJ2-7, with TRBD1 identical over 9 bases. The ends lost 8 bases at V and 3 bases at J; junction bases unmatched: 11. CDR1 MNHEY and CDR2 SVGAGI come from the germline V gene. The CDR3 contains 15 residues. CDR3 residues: CASYRGRDRDYEQYF. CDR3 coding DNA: TGTGCCAGCTACCGCGGCCGGGACAGGGACTACGAGCAGTACTTC.

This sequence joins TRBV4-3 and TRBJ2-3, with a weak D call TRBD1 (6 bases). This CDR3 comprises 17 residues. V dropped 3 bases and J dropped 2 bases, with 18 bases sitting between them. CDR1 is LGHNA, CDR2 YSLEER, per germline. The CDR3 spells CASSHTTGLVDTDTQYF. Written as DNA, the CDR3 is TGCGCCAGCAGCCACACTACAGGGTTGGTCGACACAGATACGCAGTATTTT.

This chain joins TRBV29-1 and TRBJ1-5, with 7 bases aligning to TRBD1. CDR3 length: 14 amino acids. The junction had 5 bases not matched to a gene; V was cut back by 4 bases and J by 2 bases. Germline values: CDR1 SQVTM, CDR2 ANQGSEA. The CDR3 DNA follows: TGCAGCGTTGCCGAGGGGGCAGGCAATCAGCCCCAGCATTTT. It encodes CSVAEGAGNQPQHF.

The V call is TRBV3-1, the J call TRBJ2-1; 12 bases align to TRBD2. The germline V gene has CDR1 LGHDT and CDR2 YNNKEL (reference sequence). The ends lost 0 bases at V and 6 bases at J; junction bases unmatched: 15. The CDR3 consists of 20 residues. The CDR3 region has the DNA TGTGCCAGCAGCCAAGATAAACCTATCGGGCTAGCGGGAGGGGCCAATGAGCAGTTCTTC. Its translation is CASSQDKPIGLAGGANEQFF.

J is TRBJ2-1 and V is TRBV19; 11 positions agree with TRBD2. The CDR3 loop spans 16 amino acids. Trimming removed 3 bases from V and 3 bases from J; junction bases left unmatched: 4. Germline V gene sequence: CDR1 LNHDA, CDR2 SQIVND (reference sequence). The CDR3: CASSITGTSGYNEQFF. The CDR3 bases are TGTGCCAGTAGTATCACCGGGACTAGCGGCTACAATGAGCAGTTCTTC.

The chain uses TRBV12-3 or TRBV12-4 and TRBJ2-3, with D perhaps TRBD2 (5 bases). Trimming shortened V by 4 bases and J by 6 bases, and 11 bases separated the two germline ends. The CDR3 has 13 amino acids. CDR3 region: CASSSRPGDTQYF. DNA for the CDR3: TGTGCCAGCAGTTCTCGTCCGGGGGATACGCAGTATTTT.

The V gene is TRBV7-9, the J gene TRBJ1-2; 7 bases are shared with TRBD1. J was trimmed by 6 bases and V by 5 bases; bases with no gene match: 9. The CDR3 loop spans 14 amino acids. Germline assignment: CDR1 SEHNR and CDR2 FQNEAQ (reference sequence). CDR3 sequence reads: CASSTTNRGHGYTF. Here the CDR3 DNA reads TGTGCCAGCAGCACGACGAACAGGGGCCATGGCTACACCTTC.

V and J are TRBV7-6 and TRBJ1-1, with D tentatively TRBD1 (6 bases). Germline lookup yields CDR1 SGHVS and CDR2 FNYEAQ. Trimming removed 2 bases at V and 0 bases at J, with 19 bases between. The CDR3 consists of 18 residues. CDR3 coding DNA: TGTGCCAGCAGCTTAAACCCAGGACAGCTTCAAATGAACACTGAAGCTTTCTTT. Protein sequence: CASSLNPGQLQMNTEAFF.

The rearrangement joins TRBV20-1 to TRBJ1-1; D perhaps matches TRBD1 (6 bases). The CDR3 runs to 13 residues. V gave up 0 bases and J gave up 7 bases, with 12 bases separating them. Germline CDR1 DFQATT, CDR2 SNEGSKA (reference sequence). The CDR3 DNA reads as TGCAGTGCTAGAGATCCCGGGACAAGTGAAGCTTTCTTT. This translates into CSARDPGTSEAFF.

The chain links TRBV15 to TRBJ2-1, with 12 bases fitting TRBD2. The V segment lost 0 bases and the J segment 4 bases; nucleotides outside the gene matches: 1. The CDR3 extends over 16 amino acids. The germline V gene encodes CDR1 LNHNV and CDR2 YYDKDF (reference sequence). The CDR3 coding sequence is TGTGCCACCAGCAGAGAACTAGCGGGAGGATACAATGAGCAGTTCTTC. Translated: CATSRELAGGYNEQFF.

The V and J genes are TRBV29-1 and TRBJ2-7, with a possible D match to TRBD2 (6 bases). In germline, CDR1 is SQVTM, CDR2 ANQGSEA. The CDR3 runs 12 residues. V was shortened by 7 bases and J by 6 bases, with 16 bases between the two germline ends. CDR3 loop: CSAGVREREQYF. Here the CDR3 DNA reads TGCAGCGCGGGGGTGCGGGAACGCGAGCAGTACTTC.

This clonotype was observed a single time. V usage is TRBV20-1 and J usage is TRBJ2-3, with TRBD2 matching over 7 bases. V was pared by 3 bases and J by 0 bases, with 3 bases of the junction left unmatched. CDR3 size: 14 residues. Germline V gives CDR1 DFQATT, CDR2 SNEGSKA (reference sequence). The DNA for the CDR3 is TGCAGTGCTAGGCGCGGGAGCAGCACAGATACGCAGTATTTT. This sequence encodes CSARRGSSTDTQYF.

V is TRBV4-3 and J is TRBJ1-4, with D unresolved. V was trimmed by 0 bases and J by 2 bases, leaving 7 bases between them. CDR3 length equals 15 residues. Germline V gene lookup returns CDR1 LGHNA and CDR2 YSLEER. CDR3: CASSQDQGTNEKLFF. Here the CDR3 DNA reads TGCGCCAGCAGCCAAGATCAAGGGACTAATGAAAAACTGTTTTTT.